One and the same sample provided the 31 T cell receptor beta chains below, sequenced in a study of T-cell reconstitution after alpha-beta-depleted transplantation in children. TCRbeta library preparation incorporated unique molecular identifiers. TCRdb ran MiXCR on the PCR reads and lists one entry per CDR3 protein. This sample has approximately 89,000 distinct CDR3 sequences, with 15% to 19% found just once. Specimen: PBMCs, mostly from graft donor cells, collected 180 days after TCRalphabeta/CD19-depleted stem cell transplant. The source is a male patient between 2 and 15 years old who had a stem cell transplant for acute lymphoblastic leukemia, so the T cells may come from the graft donor.

This clonotype was detected a few times. The V and J genes are TRBV29-1 and TRBJ1-1; D is undetermined. The CDR3 totals 13 residues. Germline CDR1 SQVTM, CDR2 ANQGSEA. V lost 1 base, J lost 2 bases, and 8 bases lay in between. The CDR3 protein is CSVEAQTNTEAFF. The DNA for the CDR3 is TGCAGCGTTGAAGCGCAAACCAACACTGAAGCTTTCTTT. Together with reference TRBV29-1 and TRBJ1-1, the CDR3 gives the full variable domain: SAVISQKPSRDICQRGTSLTIQCQVDSQVTMMFWYRQQPGQSLTLIATANQGSEATYESGFVIDKFPISRPNLTFSTLTVSNMSPEDSSIYLCSVEAQTNTEAFFGQGTRLTVV.

This chain joins TRBV2 and TRBJ2-1, with TRBD2 matching over 9 bases. This CDR3 has 18 amino acids. CDR1 and CDR2 (germline): SNHLY, FYNNEI. Unmatched junction bases numbered 12, after V lost 6 bases and J lost 0 bases. The CDR3 reads CASREPRSGGYSYNEQFF. The CDR3 DNA is TGTGCCAGCAGAGAGCCCCGTAGCGGGGGCTACTCCTACAATGAGCAGTTCTTC.

The chain couples TRBV7-8 to TRBJ2-5, with 8 positions matching TRBD1. After removal of 3 bases from V and 5 bases from J, the junction contained 8 bases not matched to a gene. Germline CDR1 SGHVS, CDR2 FQNEAQ. This CDR3 is built from 15 residues. The CDR3 loop is CASSLWTGFEETQYF. In DNA form, the CDR3 reads TGTGCCAGCAGCTTGTGGACAGGGTTCGAGGAGACCCAGTACTTC.

Only a few counts were recorded for this clonotype. V usage is TRBV24-1 and J usage is TRBJ2-5; no clear D gene. The V gene's germline CDR1 is KGHDR and CDR2 SFDVKD. The CDR3 covers 12 residues. Trimming pared 4 bases from V and 6 bases from J, leaving 8 bases between. CDR3 loop: CATSDRGQTQYF. The CDR3 DNA sequence: TGTGCCACCAGTGACCGCGGACAGACCCAGTACTTC.

The chain combines TRBV18 with TRBJ2-5; 12 positions match TRBD2. CDR1 and CDR2 from the germline V gene are KGHSH and LQKENI. V dropped 4 bases and J dropped 2; count of bases not matched to a gene: 2. The CDR3 covers 15 residues. The CDR3, as DNA: TGTGCCAGCTCACTCACTAGCGGGGGGCAAGAGACCCAGTACTTC. Its protein is CASSLTSGGQETQYF.

J is TRBJ2-2 and V is TRBV20-1; D remains ambiguous. The germline V and J ends were trimmed by 6 bases and 5 bases, with 4 bases remaining between them. The germline V gene has CDR1 DFQATT and CDR2 SNEGSKA (reference sequence). The CDR3 has 10 amino acids. DNA of the CDR3: TGCAGTGCCGGTACCGGGGAGCTGTTTTTT. Protein product: CSAGTGELFF.

This clonotype was observed at least ten times. The chain joins TRBV5-1 to TRBJ2-1, with D perhaps TRBD1 (7 bases). V lost 3 bases, J lost 4 bases, and 11 bases lay in between. Germline CDR1 and CDR2: SGHRS and YFSETQ. CDR3 length: 14 amino acids. The CDR3 coding sequence is TGCGCCAGCAGCTCGGAGGGACAGTACAATGAGCAGTTCTTC. Residues: CASSSEGQYNEQFF.

By proportion, this clonotype is medium-sized. This chain joins TRBV5-6 and TRBJ2-5, with 8 bases aligning to TRBD1. The CDR3 extends over 14 amino acids. V lost 3 bases, J lost 4 bases, and 5 bases stayed unmatched. Germline CDR1 and CDR2: SGHDT and YYEEEE. The CDR3 sequence: CASSSRGRGETQYF. For the CDR3, the DNA is TGTGCCAGCAGCTCCAGGGGGCGCGGAGAGACCCAGTACTTC. The full variable domain, with the rest looked up from reference TRBV5-6 and TRBJ2-5, is DAGVTQSPTHLIKTRGQQVTLRCSPKSGHDTVSWYQQALGQGPQFIFQYYEEEERQRGNFPDRFSGHQFPNYSSELNVNALLLGDSALYLCASSSRGRGETQYFGPGTRLLVL.

There are a few counts of this clonotype. The V and J genes are TRBV7-2 and TRBJ2-3, with 9 bases matching TRBD2. The germline V gene encodes CDR1 SGHTA and CDR2 FQGNSA. V was pared by 2 bases and J by 6 bases, with 12 bases of the junction left unmatched. CDR3 length: 17 residues. The CDR3 DNA reads TGTGCCAGCAGCTTATACGGCCCAGCGGGGGGTGGGGATACGCAGTATTTT. The encoded protein is CASSLYGPAGGGDTQYF.

This clonotype occurred many times. The chain joins TRBV20-1 to TRBJ2-7; D is perhaps TRBD1 (5 bases). The CDR3 runs 14 residues. V dropped 5 bases and J dropped 5 bases, with 19 bases sitting between them. From germline, CDR1 is DFQATT and CDR2 SNEGSKA (reference sequence). The CDR3 DNA is TGCAGTGCTTCCCTCTTAGTAACAGGCCACGAGCAGTACTTC. Encoded protein: CSASLLVTGHEQYF.

This clonotype turned up a few times. The chain has TRBV18 and TRBJ2-7, with D possibly being TRBD2 (5 bases). V was shortened by 1 base and J by 2 bases, with 9 bases between the two germline ends. CDR3 length: 14 amino acids. CDR1 is KGHSH, CDR2 LQKENI, per germline. CDR3 loop: CASSPRWETYEQYF. The CDR3, as DNA: TGTGCCAGCTCACCACGCTGGGAGACCTACGAGCAGTACTTC. The full variable domain, in which reference TRBV18 and TRBJ2-7 provide the parts outside the CDR3, is NAGVMQNPRHLVRRRGQEARLRCSPMKGHSHVYWYRQLPEEGLKFMVYLQKENIIDESGMPKERFSAEFPKEGPSILRIQQVVRGDSAAYFCASSPRWETYEQYFGPGTRLTVT.

This clonotype showed up many times. The chain uses TRBV12-3 or TRBV12-4 and TRBJ2-2; TRBD2 is a possible D gene (6 bases). The CDR3 covers 13 residues. CDR3 in DNA: TGTGCTTGTCGGTGGGAGGACACCGGGGAGCTGTTTTTT. Amino acid sequence: CACRWEDTGELFF.

V usage is TRBV29-1 and J usage is TRBJ1-2, with D uncertain. Trimming left V 4 bases short and J 8 bases short, with 8 bases between. The CDR3 totals 10 residues. CDR1 SQVTM and CDR2 ANQGSEA come from the germline V gene. The CDR3 sequence: CSVGTGGYTF. CDR3 nucleotide sequence: TGCAGCGTTGGTACGGGAGGCTACACCTTC. Full variable domain (rest looked up from reference TRBV29-1 and TRBJ1-2): SAVISQKPSRDICQRGTSLTIQCQVDSQVTMMFWYRQQPGQSLTLIATANQGSEATYESGFVIDKFPISRPNLTFSTLTVSNMSPEDSSIYLCSVGTGGYTFGSGTRLTVV.

The chain combines TRBV6-1 with TRBJ2-1; 8 bases are shared with TRBD1. The junction had 15 bases not matched to a gene; V was cut back by 7 bases and J by 13 bases. Germline CDR1 reads MNHNS; CDR2 reads SASEGT. This CDR3 has 14 amino acids. CDR3 sequence reads: CASTSFEGQGEQFF. In nucleotides, the CDR3 is TGTGCCAGCACGAGTTTTGAAGGACAGGGTGAACAGTTCTTC.

The chain employs TRBV12-3 or TRBV12-4 and TRBJ2-5; D remains ambiguous. The CDR3 runs 14 residues. The ends were cut back, 3 bases at V and 4 bases at J, with 12 bases in the middle. CDR3 nucleotides: TGTGCCAGCAGTTTTTTCAAAACTGGAGAGACCCAGTACTTC. Protein product: CASSFFKTGETQYF.

The chain couples TRBV7-2 to TRBJ2-1; TRBD2 might be the D (7 bases). CDR3 length: 14 residues. V dropped 0 bases and J dropped 9 bases, with 12 bases sitting between them. Germline CDR1 reads SGHTA; CDR2 reads FQGNSA. The chain's CDR3 is CASSLAGGPIEQFF. The CDR3 DNA reads TGTGCCAGCAGCTTAGCGGGGGGGCCTATTGAGCAGTTCTTC.

The V call is TRBV24-1, the J call TRBJ2-5; tentatively, D is TRBD1 (5 bases). Trimming removed 1 base at V and 2 bases at J, with 7 bases between. CDR1 KGHDR and CDR2 SFDVKD come from the germline V gene. This CDR3 spans 14 amino acids. CDR3 in DNA: TGTGCCACCAGTGATTTAAGACAGCAAGAGACCCAGTACTTC. It is translated as CATSDLRQQETQYF.

This clonotype came up a few times. V and J are TRBV12-3 or TRBV12-4 and TRBJ2-7, with a tentative D call TRBD1 (5 bases). This CDR3 has 12 amino acids. V lost 2 bases and J lost 5, with 7 bases in between. The CDR3 sequence is CASSLTRDEQYF. The DNA of the CDR3 is TGTGCCAGCAGTTTAACCAGGGACGAGCAGTACTTC.

The chain links TRBV19 to TRBJ2-7, with D perhaps matching TRBD1 (5 bases). The V end lost 4 bases, the J end lost 3 bases, and 22 bases lay between the germline ends. The CDR3 extends over 17 amino acids. CDR1 and CDR2 (germline): LNHDA, SQIVND (reference sequence). The CDR3, as DNA: TGTGCCAGTAGTACGGGCCTGACGCTGGACACTAACTACGAGCAGTACTTC. It yields the protein CASSTGLTLDTNYEQYF.

The chain is built from TRBV27 and TRBJ2-2; the D gene is possibly TRBD1 (6 bases). The CDR3 spans 15 residues. CDR1 and CDR2 (germline): MNHEY, SMNVEV (reference sequence). The V end was cut by 5 bases, the J end by 2 bases, with 12 bases between. CDR3 residues: CASSLEQGNTGELFF. As DNA, the CDR3 is TGTGCCAGCAGTCTGGAACAGGGTAACACCGGGGAGCTGTTTTTT.

This clonotype turned up a few times. The chain carries TRBV12-3 or TRBV12-4 and TRBJ1-1, with TRBD1 as a possible D gene (6 bases). V shed 3 bases and J shed 4 bases, with 21 bases lying between them. CDR3 length: 17 residues. For the CDR3, the DNA is TGTGCCAGCAGTTTCCTAATGGGGGGGGCAGTGTTCACTGAAGCTTTCTTT. Amino acids: CASSFLMGGAVFTEAFF.

V and J are TRBV24-1 and TRBJ2-1; the D gene is possibly TRBD2 (5 bases). Trimming took 1 base from V and 2 from J, leaving 11 bases between them. This CDR3 is 16 amino acids long. Germline assignment: CDR1 KGHDR and CDR2 SFDVKD. CDR3 coding DNA: TGTGCCACCAGTGATTTTAAAACGGGGACCTACAATGAGCAGTTCTTC. Translated, it gives CATSDFKTGTYNEQFF.

There are a few counts of this clonotype. This sequence joins TRBV2 and TRBJ2-5; no firm D call. V gave up 2 bases and J gave up 5 bases, with 3 bases separating them. The CDR3 contains 11 residues. CDR1 is SNHLY, CDR2 FYNNEI, per germline. CDR3 sequence reads: CASSEPETQYF. CDR3 DNA sequence: TGTGCCAGCAGTGAACCGGAGACCCAGTACTTC.

The chain links TRBV7-9 to TRBJ2-3; D call uncertain. Germline CDR1 and CDR2: SEHNR and FQNEAQ (reference sequence). There are 13 residues in the CDR3. Trimming pared 5 bases from V and 6 bases from J, leaving 12 bases between. The CDR3 region has the DNA TGTGCCAGCAGCCAACGGACCTGGGATACGCAGTATTTT. As protein: CASSQRTWDTQYF.

The chain has TRBV7-6 and TRBJ2-7; D may be TRBD1 (6 bases). The V end lost 4 bases, the J end lost 3 bases, and 10 bases lay between the germline ends. Germline values: CDR1 SGHVS, CDR2 FNYEAQ. This CDR3 contains 13 residues. DNA of the CDR3: TGTGCCAGCAGCTCGTACAGGGTCTACGAGCAGTACTTC. Protein sequence: CASSSYRVYEQYF.

This clonotype occurred a few times. The chain links TRBV11-2 to TRBJ2-1, with 7 bases matching TRBD1. The CDR3 consists of 16 residues. V was pared by 6 bases and J by 0 bases, with 8 bases of the junction left unmatched. CDR1 is SGHAT and CDR2 is FQNNGV in the germline V gene. The CDR3 coding sequence is TGTGCCAGCAGACGATACAGGGGCAGCTCCTACAATGAGCAGTTCTTC. Protein sequence: CASRRYRGSSYNEQFF.

The chain links TRBV6-1 to TRBJ2-1, with 14 bases fitting TRBD2. CDR1 is MNHNS and CDR2 is SASEGT in the germline V gene. Unmatched junction bases numbered 1, after V lost 4 bases and J lost 5 bases. The CDR3 length is 15 residues. The CDR3 DNA is TGTGCCAGCAGTGGGACTAGCGGGGGGAACAATGAGCAGTTCTTC. Its protein is CASSGTSGGNNEQFF.

This chain connects TRBV4-2 to TRBJ2-5; D call uncertain. Trimming pared 4 bases from V and 1 base from J, leaving 16 bases between. Per germline, CDR1 LGHNA and CDR2 YNFKEQ. This CDR3 region has 16 residues. The CDR3 DNA reads as TGTGCCAGCAGCCCCCATCCGTTGAGGCCCCAAGAGACCCAGTACTTC. Protein product: CASSPHPLRPQETQYF.

The table lists this clonotype with a few counts. This chain uses TRBV7-2 with TRBJ1-2; D unresolved. This CDR3 comprises 14 residues. Germline lookup yields CDR1 SGHTA and CDR2 FQGNSA. The V gene lost 1 base and the J gene lost 2 bases, with 8 bases spanning the gap. In DNA form, the CDR3 reads TGTGCCAGCAGCTTAGGGCACCGAAACTATGGCTACACCTTC. Its protein product is CASSLGHRNYGYTF. The complete variable domain, with remaining parts taken from reference TRBV7-2 and TRBJ1-2, reads GAGVSQSPSNKVTEKGKDVELRCDPISGHTALYWYRQSLGQGLEFLIYFQGNSAPDKSGLPSDRFSAERTGGSVSTLTIQRTQQEDSAVYLCASSLGHRNYGYTFGSGTRLTVV.

This clonotype was recorded a few times. V gene TRBV20-1 combines with J gene TRBJ1-1; D may be TRBD1 (5 bases). Looked up from germline, CDR1 is DFQATT and CDR2 is SNEGSKA (reference sequence). V lost 2 bases, J lost 1 base, and 20 bases lay in between. CDR3 size: 17 residues. CDR3 amino acids: CSARWSRAGAENTEAFF. In nucleotides, the CDR3 is TGCAGTGCTAGATGGAGCAGGGCAGGAGCGGAGAACACTGAAGCTTTCTTT.

V is TRBV20-1 and J is TRBJ2-7; D uncertain. V was clipped by 1 base and J by 7 bases, with 8 bases between them. CDR1 is DFQATT and CDR2 is SNEGSKA in the germline V gene (reference sequence). This CDR3 is built from 11 residues. CDR3 sequence: CSARGAREQYF. In DNA, the CDR3 is TGCAGTGCTAGAGGCGCGAGGGAGCAGTACTTC.